The 11 T cell receptor beta chains in this list originate from one sample, sequenced in a study of cytomegalovirus exposure and HLA in healthy donors. PCR was performed using 60 Vbeta and 13 Jbeta primers. Here immunoSEQ multiplex PCR was the method, and the copy in TCRdb shows in-frame clones only, minus some. Of about 140,000 clones in the sample, more than 75% were seen once. Material for sequencing was PBMCs. These receptors came from a female donor in good health and CMV-seronegative.

This sequence joins TRBV7-7 and TRBJ1-1; the D is unclear. The CDR3 length is 11 residues. The germline CDR1 and CDR2 sequences are SSHAT and FNYEAQ (reference sequence). The CDR3 nucleotides are TGTGGTCGGGAGGAGGGCACTGAAGCTTTCTTT. Its protein product is CGREEGTEAFF. Full variable domain (remainder filled in from reference TRBV7-7 and TRBJ1-1): GAGVSQSPRYKVTKRGQDVTLRCDPISSHATLYWYQQALGQGPEFLTYFNYEAQPDKSGLPSDRFSAERPEGSISTLTIQRTEQRDSAMYRCGREEGTEAFFGQGTRLTVV.

The V and J genes are TRBV30 and TRBJ1-2, with TRBD1 identical over 10 bases. Looked up from germline, CDR1 is GTSNPN and CDR2 is SVGIG (reference sequence). The V and J ends lost 2 bases and 8 bases, in that order; junction bases with no gene match: 8. The CDR3 has 14 residues. The DNA of the CDR3 is TGTGCCTGGAGTCGTGACAGGGGGCGAGGGGGCTACACCTTC. Its translation is CAWSRDRGRGGYTF.

This chain connects TRBV6-5 to TRBJ1-5, with 8 positions matching TRBD1. Germline trimming cut 10 bases from V and 2 bases from J; bases unmatched to any gene: 7. Germline V gene sequence: CDR1 MNHEY, CDR2 SVGAGI. This CDR3 is 14 amino acids long. The CDR3 protein is CATEDRVGNQPQHF. The CDR3 nucleotides read TGTGCCACTGAGGACAGGGTCGGCAATCAGCCCCAGCATTTT.

The rearrangement joins TRBV2 to TRBJ2-2; 10 bases are a match to TRBD2. The CDR3 is 16 residues long. The germline CDR1 and CDR2 sequences are SNHLY and FYNNEI. J lost 5 bases, V lost 7 bases, and 10 bases had no gene match. CDR3 loop: CASTLSGGAETGELFF. The CDR3 coding sequence is TGTGCCAGCACCTTGAGCGGGGGGGCAGAAACCGGGGAGCTGTTTTTT.

The rearrangement uses TRBV10-3 and TRBJ2-7; TRBD1 aligns across 7 bases. The CDR3 runs 12 residues. V shed 6 bases and J 3 bases; nucleotides not matched to a gene: 2. Per germline, CDR1 ENHRY and CDR2 SYGVKD. The CDR3 DNA sequence: TGTGCCATCAGGGGACAGTACTACGAGCAGTACTTC. Residues: CAIRGQYYEQYF.

This chain links TRBV5-1 with TRBJ1-1; D is unclear. Per germline, CDR1 SGHRS and CDR2 YFSETQ. The CDR3 is 14 amino acids. With 3 bases removed from V and 0 bases from J, the gap between germline ends came to 9 bases. Written as DNA, the CDR3 is TGCGCCAGCAGCTATAGCACTTTGAACACTGAAGCTTTCTTT. This sequence encodes CASSYSTLNTEAFF.

This sequence joins TRBV7-2 and TRBJ2-7; no reliable D call. Germline CDR1 and CDR2: SGHTA and FQGNSA. The CDR3 extends over 17 amino acids. Trimming took off 1 base at V and 4 bases at J, with 20 bases between the two ends. CDR3 sequence (DNA): TGTGCCAGCAGCTTAGTCGGGTCTGTGTCTTATCGGTACGAGCAGTACTTC. Translated, it gives CASSLVGSVSYRYEQYF. Filled out from reference TRBV7-2 and TRBJ2-7, the complete variable domain reads GAGVSQSPSNKVTEKGKDVELRCDPISGHTALYWYRQSLGQGLEFLIYFQGNSAPDKSGLPSDRFSAERTGGSVSTLTIQRTQQEDSAVYLCASSLVGSVSYRYEQYFGPGTRLTVT.

This clone has only a few counts. The chain is built from TRBV7-6 and TRBJ2-5, with 7 positions matching TRBD2. The CDR3 runs to 14 residues. Looked up from germline, CDR1 is SGHVS and CDR2 is FNYEAQ. Germline trimming cut 4 bases from V and 5 bases from J; bases unmatched to any gene: 7. CDR3 coding DNA: TGTGCCAGCAGCTACCACCCCGGGGGGGAGACCCAGTACTTC. This encodes CASSYHPGGETQYF.

The sample holds one count of this clone. The chain is built from TRBV4-3 and TRBJ2-2, with 11 positions matching TRBD2. The CDR3 runs 18 residues. Trimming cost V 3 bases and J 2 bases; bases outside gene matches: 8. The germline gives CDR1 LGHNA, CDR2 YSLEER. Here the CDR3 DNA reads TGCGCCAGCAGCCATGCCGGGACTAGCGGCTTTAACACCGGGGAGCTGTTTTTT. It specifies CASSHAGTSGFNTGELFF.

The V and J genes are TRBV7-2 and TRBJ2-3; possibly TRBD2 for D (6 bases). Trimming took off 1 base at V and 5 bases at J, with 10 bases between the two ends. The length of the CDR3 is 14 residues. Germline-derived CDR1 and CDR2 are SGHTA and FQGNSA. The CDR3 DNA follows: TGTGCCAGCAGCTTAGGGCTAGCGCTAGATACGCAGTATTTT. It encodes CASSLGLALDTQYF.

This clone was recorded once. The chain couples TRBV19 to TRBJ1-1, with a weak D call TRBD1 (5 bases). V lost 3 bases and J 3 bases, leaving 11 bases between the germline ends. Germline values: CDR1 LNHDA, CDR2 SQIVND (reference sequence). The CDR3 loop spans 14 amino acids. CDR3 protein: CASSISQGHTEAFF. Here the CDR3 DNA reads TGTGCCAGTAGTATCAGTCAGGGTCACACTGAAGCTTTCTTT.